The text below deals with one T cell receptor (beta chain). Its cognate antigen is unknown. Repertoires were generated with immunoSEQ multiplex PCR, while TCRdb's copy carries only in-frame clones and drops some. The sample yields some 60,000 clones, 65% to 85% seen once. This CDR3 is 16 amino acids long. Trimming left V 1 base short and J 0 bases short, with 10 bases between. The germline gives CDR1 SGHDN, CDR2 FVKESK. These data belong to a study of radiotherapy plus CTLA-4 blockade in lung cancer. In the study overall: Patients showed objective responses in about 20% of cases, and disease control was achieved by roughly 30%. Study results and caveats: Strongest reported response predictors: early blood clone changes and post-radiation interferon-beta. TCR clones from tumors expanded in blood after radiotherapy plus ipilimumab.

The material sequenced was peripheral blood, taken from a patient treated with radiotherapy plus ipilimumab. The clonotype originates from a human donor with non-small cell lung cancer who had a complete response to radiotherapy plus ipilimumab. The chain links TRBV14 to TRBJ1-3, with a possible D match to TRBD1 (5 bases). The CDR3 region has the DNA TGTGCCAGCAGCCAAGTTACGGGACTCTCTGGAAACACCATATATTTT. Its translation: CASSQVTGLSGNTIYF. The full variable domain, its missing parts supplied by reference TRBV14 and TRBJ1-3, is EAGVTQFPSHSVIEKGQTVTLRCDPISGHDNLYWYRRVMGKEIKFLLHFVKESKQDESGMPNNRFLAERTGGTYSTLKVQPAELEDSGVYFCASSQVTGLSGNTIYFGEGSWLTVV.